Listed below are T cell receptor beta chains from one sample, sequenced in a study of blood T cell repertoires in COVID-19. Assay used: immunoSEQ multiplex PCR; TCRdb lists only in-frame clones, some missing. The data show approximately 150,000 clones, 84% seen once. Material: PBMCs or T cells enriched from blood (not recorded which). The receptors here all came from a woman aged 45 to 65 with acute COVID-19. CDR3s include the opening cysteine and the closing phenylalanine or tryptophan. The D gene is left open where the match is weak. Part of the rows lack a size; the others show once, few, many or a class for expanded clones.

>TRBV6-2/TRBV6-3|NA|TRBJ2-3|NA
TGTGCCAGCAGTTACTCGCCGGGAGATACGCAGTATTTT
CASSYSPGDTQYF
>TRBV5-4|TRBD2|TRBJ2-1|NA
TGTGCCAGCAGCTCGGGGGCGGATTTAGCGGGGCGTGGGGAGCAGTTCTTC
CASSSGADLAGRGEQFF
>TRBV3-1/TRBV3-2|NA|TRBJ1-6|NA
TGTGCCAGCAGCCAGGGGGGCTCCTATAATTCACCCCTCCACTTT
CASSQGGSYNSPLHF
>TRBV7-9|NA|TRBJ1-2|NA
TGTGCCAGCAGCTTAGTTTCGGCAGGGGACGGCTACACCTTC
CASSLVSAGDGYTF
>TRBV20-1|NA|TRBJ1-1|few
TGCAGTGCTCGACAGTTCACTGAAGCTTTCTTT
CSARQFTEAFF
>TRBV6-5|TRBD1|TRBJ2-7|NA
TGTGCCTTAACAGGGGCCTACGAGCAGTACTTC
CALTGAYEQYF
>TRBV4-1|TRBD2|TRBJ2-7|NA
TGCGCCAGCAGCGGGCTAGCGGGAGGGAACTCCTACGAGCAGTACTTC
CASSGLAGGNSYEQYF
>TRBV11-3|NA|TRBJ2-1|NA
TGTGCCAGCAGCCAGGGATTTCAGCATGAGCAGTTCTTC
CASSQGFQHEQFF
>TRBV7-2|TRBD1|TRBJ1-4|NA
TGTGCCAGCAGCTTAGCGTTGGGACAGGGCCCCGAAAAACTGTTTTTT
CASSLALGQGPEKLFF
>TRBV5-4|TRBD1|TRBJ1-4|NA
TGTGCCAGCAGCTTGGCAGGGGGCAGGGATGAAAAACTGTTTTTT
CASSLAGGRDEKLFF
>TRBV3-1/TRBV3-2|TRBD2|TRBJ2-6|NA
TGTGCCAGCAGCCCTCCACTAGCGAGAGGGTCTGGGGCCAACGTCCTGACTTTC
CASSPPLARGSGANVLTF
>TRBV11-2|TRBD2|TRBJ2-7|once
TGTGCCAGCAGCTTAGGCGGACTAGCGGGCTTCTACGAGCAGTACTTC
CASSLGGLAGFYEQYF
>TRBV25-1|NA|TRBJ2-2|NA
TGTGCCAGCAGTTCAGTTACGGGGTTAGGGGAGCTGTTTTTT
CASSSVTGLGELFF
>TRBV30|NA|TRBJ2-1|NA
TGTGCCTGGAGTGTACGGGAGAATGAGCAGTTCTTC
CAWSVRENEQFF
>TRBV19|NA|TRBJ1-2|NA
TGTGCCAGTAGTATGGTTGAGGGCTATGGCTACACCTTC
CASSMVEGYGYTF
>TRBV2|NA|TRBJ1-1|NA
TGTGCCAGCAGTGAAACGGCAGGGAACACTGAAGCTTTCTTT
CASSETAGNTEAFF
>TRBV7-9|NA|TRBJ1-5|medium-sized
TGTGCCAGCAGCTTAGCTGTCGGGACAACTCTGGGCAATCAGCCCCAGCATTTT
CASSLAVGTTLGNQPQHF